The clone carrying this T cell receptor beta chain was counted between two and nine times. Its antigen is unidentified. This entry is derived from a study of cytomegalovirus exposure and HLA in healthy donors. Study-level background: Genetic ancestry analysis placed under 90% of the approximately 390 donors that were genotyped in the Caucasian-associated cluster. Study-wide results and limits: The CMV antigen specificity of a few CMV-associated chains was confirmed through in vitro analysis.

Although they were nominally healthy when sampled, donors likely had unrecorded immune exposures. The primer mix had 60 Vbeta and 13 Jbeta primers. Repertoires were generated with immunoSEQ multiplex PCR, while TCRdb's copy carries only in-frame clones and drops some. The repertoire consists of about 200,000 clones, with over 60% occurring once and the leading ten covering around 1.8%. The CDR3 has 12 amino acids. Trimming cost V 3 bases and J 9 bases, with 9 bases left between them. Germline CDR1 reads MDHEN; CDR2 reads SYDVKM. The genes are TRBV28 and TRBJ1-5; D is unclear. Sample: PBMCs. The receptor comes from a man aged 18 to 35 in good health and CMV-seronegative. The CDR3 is CASSLLARPQHF. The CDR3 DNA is TGTGCCAGCAGTTTGTTGGCCCGGCCCCAGCATTTT.